This section outlines one T cell receptor (beta chain) sequence together with its context. Antigen: not known. These data are taken from a study of monozygotic twins with inflammatory bowel disease. Study-wide points: With others, IBD patients shared fewer clonotypes than healthy twins did, especially with disease activity.

CDR3 size: 15 residues. Looked up from germline, CDR1 is LGHDT and CDR2 is YNNKEL (reference sequence). In eight separate reactions per sample, cDNA was generated. The template switching step added UMIs that contained a 6-nucleotide sample barcode. TCRdb reanalyzed the 5' RACE reads, giving one entry per CDR3 protein sequence and no DNA. The sample has approximately 420,000 distinct CDR3 sequences, and its top ten clones hold 2.4%. The chain links TRBV3-1 to TRBJ1-4. The sequenced sample consisted of blood. The sequence derives from a human donor with ulcerative colitis or Crohn's disease, or a healthy co-twin of an affected twin (not recorded which). The CDR3 region is CASSQESAGREKLFF.